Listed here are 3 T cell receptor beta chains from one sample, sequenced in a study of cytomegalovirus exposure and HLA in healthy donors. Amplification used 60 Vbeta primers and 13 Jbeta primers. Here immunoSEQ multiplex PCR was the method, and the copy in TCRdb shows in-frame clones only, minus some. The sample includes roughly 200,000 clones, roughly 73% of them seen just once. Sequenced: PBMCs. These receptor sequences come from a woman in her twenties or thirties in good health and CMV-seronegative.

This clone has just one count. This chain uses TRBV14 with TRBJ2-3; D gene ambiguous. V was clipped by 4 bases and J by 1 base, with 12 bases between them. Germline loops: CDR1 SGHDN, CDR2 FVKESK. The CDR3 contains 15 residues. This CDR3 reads CASSRAIAGTDTQYF. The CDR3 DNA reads TGTGCCAGCAGCCGAGCGATCGCGGGCACAGATACGCAGTATTTT.

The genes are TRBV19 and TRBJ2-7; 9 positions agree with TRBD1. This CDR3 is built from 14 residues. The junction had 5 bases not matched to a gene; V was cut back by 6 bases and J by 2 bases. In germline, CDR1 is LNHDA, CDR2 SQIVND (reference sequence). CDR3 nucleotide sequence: TGTGCCAGTAGGCGACAGGGGGTACCCTACGAGCAGTACTTC. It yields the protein CASRRQGVPYEQYF. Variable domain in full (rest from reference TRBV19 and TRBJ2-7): DGGITQSPKYLFRKEGQNVTLSCEQNLNHDAMYWYRQDPGQGLRLIYYSQIVNDFQKGDIAEGYSVSREKKESFPLTVTSAQKNPTAFYLCASRRQGVPYEQYFGPGTRLTVT.

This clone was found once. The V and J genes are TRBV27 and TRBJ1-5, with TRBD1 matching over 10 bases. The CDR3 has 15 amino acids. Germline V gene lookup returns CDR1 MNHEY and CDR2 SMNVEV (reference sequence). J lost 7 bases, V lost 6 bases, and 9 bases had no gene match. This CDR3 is CASSPTGTGVQPQHF. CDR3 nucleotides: TGTGCCAGCAGCCCAACCGGGACAGGGGTCCAGCCCCAGCATTTT.